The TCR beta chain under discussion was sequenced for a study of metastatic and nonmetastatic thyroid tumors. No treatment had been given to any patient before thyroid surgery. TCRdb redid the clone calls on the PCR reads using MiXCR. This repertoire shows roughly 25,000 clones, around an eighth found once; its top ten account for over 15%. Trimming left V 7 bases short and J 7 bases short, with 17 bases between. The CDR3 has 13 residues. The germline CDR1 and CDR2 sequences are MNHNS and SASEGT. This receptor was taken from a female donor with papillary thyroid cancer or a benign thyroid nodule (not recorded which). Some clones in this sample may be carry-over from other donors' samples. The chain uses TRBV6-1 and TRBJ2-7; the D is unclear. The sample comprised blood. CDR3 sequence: CASMGPACYEQYF. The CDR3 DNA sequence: TGTGCCAGCATGGGCCCCGCGTGTTATGAGCAGTACTTC.